This TCR beta chain appears in the sequencing data of a study of T cell responses to AZD1222 COVID-19 vaccine. Findings and caveats of the study: Spike was spanned by vaccine-associated CD4 TCRs, which were dominant at 160-218 and 743-854. It should be noted that donors were predominantly white British and more often female, and clonal diversity was possibly underestimated. Following two doses of AZD1222, Spike-specific TCR breadth and depth rose. It was only after the peak T cell response that any repertoires were sampled.

This clone was counted a single time. No antigen is known for it. Profiled with immunoSEQ multiplex PCR; TCRdb holds only in-frame clones, not every one. There are around 100,000 clones in the sample; 65% to 85% occur only once, and 9.4% lies in the top ten. Germline V gene data show CDR1 as MDHEN and CDR2 as SYDVKM. The CDR3 covers 12 residues. Trimming pared 5 bases from V and 3 bases from J, leaving 7 bases between. The sequencing used peripheral blood, collected on day 0 of AZD1222 vaccination. This clonotype was sampled from an adult in good health. The chain has TRBV28 and TRBJ1-2; unclear D gene. CDR3 residues: CASSPRHYGYTF. The CDR3 DNA reads as TGTGCCAGCAGTCCCCGACACTATGGCTACACCTTC.